These 20 T cell receptor beta chains were sequenced from one sample in a study of blood T cell repertoires in COVID-19. Measured with immunoSEQ multiplex PCR; TCRdb has only the in-frame clones, and not every one. The sample consists of about 82,000 clones, over 70% of them appearing once. Specimen: peripheral blood. These receptors all stem from a woman aged 55-69 years with acute or convalescent COVID-19.

The gene calls are TRBV18 and TRBJ1-4; D unresolved. V lost 1 base, J lost 0 bases, and 9 bases lay in between. Germline CDR1 and CDR2: KGHSH and LQKENI. This CDR3 comprises 16 residues. CDR3 region: CASSPRQLATNEKLFF. As DNA, the CDR3 is TGTGCCAGCTCACCACGGCAGCTAGCAACTAATGAAAAACTGTTTTTT.

This sequence joins TRBV18 and TRBJ2-3; 7 nucleotides align to TRBD2. The CDR3 covers 16 residues. The J segment lost 2 bases and the V segment lost 1 base, leaving 6 bases of the junction unmatched. CDR1 is KGHSH, CDR2 LQKENI, per germline. Written as DNA, the CDR3 is TGTGCCAGCTCACCACGGTCTAGCGGTGTCACAGATACGCAGTATTTT. This gives the protein CASSPRSSGVTDTQYF.

In this sample, this clone turned up a few times. This sequence joins TRBV12-3 or TRBV12-4 and TRBJ1-1, with 8 bases that match TRBD1. The CDR3 contains 12 residues. Losses at the gene ends were 11 bases for V and 1 base for J; bases not matched to a gene: 3. The CDR3 sequence is CAAGQENTEAFF. The CDR3 DNA is TGTGCCGCGGGACAGGAGAACACTGAAGCTTTCTTT.

This chain uses TRBV9 with TRBJ1-1, with TRBD1 matching over 7 bases. The V segment lost 4 bases and the J segment 1 base; nucleotides outside the gene matches: 7. CDR3 length: 15 residues. Germline V gene lookup returns CDR1 SGDLS and CDR2 YYNGEE. The chain's CDR3 is CASSLTGTANTEAFF. In DNA, the CDR3 is TGTGCCAGCAGCCTAACCGGGACAGCGAACACTGAAGCTTTCTTT.

This clone was counted a single time. This sequence joins TRBV27 and TRBJ1-1; 9 positions match TRBD1. The CDR3 consists of 13 residues. V was clipped by 6 bases and J by 7 bases; unmatched bases: 6. Per the germline V gene, CDR1 is MNHEY and CDR2 is SMNVEV (reference sequence). CDR3 loop: CASSHRGPNEAFF. The DNA for the CDR3 is TGTGCCAGCAGCCACAGGGGGCCGAATGAAGCTTTCTTT.

The chain is built from TRBV5-4 and TRBJ2-2; TRBD2 matches 12 bases. There are 16 residues in the CDR3. Germline V gene lookup returns CDR1 SGHNT and CDR2 YYREEE (reference sequence). V lost 2 bases and J lost 7; bases outside the gene matches: 6. DNA of the CDR3: TGTGCCAGCAGCTTCCAACTAGCGGGAGGTCACGGGGAGCTGTTTTTT. It specifies CASSFQLAGGHGELFF. Complete variable domain (other parts from reference TRBV5-4 and TRBJ2-2): ETGVTQSPTHLIKTRGQQVTLRCSSQSGHNTVSWYQQALGQGPQFIFQYYREEENGRGNFPPRFSGLQFPNYSSELNVNALELDDSALYLCASSFQLAGGHGELFFGEGSRLTVL.

The J gene is TRBJ2-7, the V gene TRBV6-6; TRBD1 is a possible D gene (6 bases). Per the germline V gene, CDR1 is MNHNY and CDR2 is SVGAGI (reference sequence). The germline V and J ends were trimmed by 7 bases and 1 base, with 14 bases remaining between them. This CDR3 contains 14 residues. The CDR3 reads CASTPGAWSYEQYF. For the CDR3, the DNA is TGTGCCAGCACTCCAGGGGCCTGGTCCTACGAGCAGTACTTC.

The V and J genes are TRBV7-9 and TRBJ2-7; possibly TRBD2 for D (6 bases). Trimming stripped 2 bases from V and 5 bases from J, with 13 bases between. Per the germline V gene, CDR1 is SEHNR and CDR2 is FQNEAQ (reference sequence). This CDR3 contains 14 residues. The CDR3 nucleotides read TGTGCCAGCAGCTTAAGCCGGACTACCGACGAGCAGTACTTC. Protein product: CASSLSRTTDEQYF.

J is TRBJ1-3 and V is TRBV13; D unresolved. Germline values: CDR1 PRHDT, CDR2 FYEKMQ (reference sequence). The CDR3 totals 16 residues. V lost 5 bases and J 1 base, leaving 15 bases between the germline ends. The CDR3 loop is CASSVPAGVSGNTIYF. CDR3 DNA sequence: TGTGCCAGCAGCGTCCCCGCCGGGGTATCTGGAAACACCATATATTTT. Complete variable domain (other parts from reference TRBV13 and TRBJ1-3): AAGVIQSPRHLIKEKRETATLKCYPIPRHDTVYWYQQGPGQDPQFLISFYEKMQSDKGSIPDRFSAQQFSDYHSELNMSSLELGDSALYFCASSVPAGVSGNTIYFGEGSWLTVV.

V and J are TRBV7-9 and TRBJ2-7; 9 nucleotides match TRBD2. CDR1 is SEHNR, CDR2 FQNEAQ, per germline (reference sequence). J lost 3 bases, V lost 5 bases, and 8 bases had no gene match. This CDR3 has 15 residues. CDR3 sequence (DNA): TGTGCCAGCAGCCCGACTAGCGGATTAATCTACGAGCAGTACTTC. As protein: CASSPTSGLIYEQYF.

The rearrangement joins TRBV7-2 to TRBJ2-1; 9 positions agree with TRBD2. V dropped 5 bases and J dropped 8; count of bases not matched to a gene: 13. The CDR3 loop spans 16 amino acids. Germline CDR1 is SGHTA and CDR2 is FQGNSA. Here the CDR3 reads CASSPRRGGRGDEQFF. In DNA form, the CDR3 reads TGTGCCAGCAGCCCCCGCAGGGGCGGGAGGGGTGATGAGCAGTTCTTC.

The chain joins TRBV30 to TRBJ1-1; D gene unclear. CDR1 is GTSNPN and CDR2 is SVGIG in the germline V gene (reference sequence). Trimming pared 0 bases from V and 6 bases from J, leaving 14 bases between. There are 14 residues in the CDR3. The CDR3 spells CAWSVRWNAAEAFF. The CDR3 DNA sequence: TGTGCCTGGAGTGTAAGGTGGAACGCGGCTGAAGCTTTCTTT.

The chain uses TRBV7-9 and TRBJ2-7, with 10 positions matching TRBD1. Germline trimming cut 6 bases from V and 6 bases from J; bases unmatched to any gene: 8. Germline V gives CDR1 SEHNR, CDR2 FQNEAQ (reference sequence). The CDR3 is 14 residues long. CDR3 DNA: TGTGCCAGCAGGAAATGGACAGGGGGTAGCGAGCAGTACTTC. This gives the protein CASRKWTGGSEQYF.

This clone was detected once. The chain carries TRBV28 and TRBJ1-1; 10 bases are shared with TRBD1. J gave up 5 bases and V 5 bases, and 5 bases lay outside the gene matches. In germline, CDR1 is MDHEN, CDR2 SYDVKM. This CDR3 has 14 amino acids. The DNA of the CDR3 is TGTGCCAGCAGTACGGGACAGGGGACAACTGAAGCTTTCTTT. This sequence encodes CASSTGQGTTEAFF. The complete variable domain, with remaining parts taken from reference TRBV28 and TRBJ1-1, reads DVKVTQSSRYLVKRTGEKVFLECVQDMDHENMFWYRQDPGLGLRLIYFSYDVKMKEKGDIPEGYSVSREKKERFSLILESASTNQTSMYLCASSTGQGTTEAFFGQGTRLTVV.

J is TRBJ2-1 and V is TRBV11-1; 12 bases are a match to TRBD2. Germline lookup yields CDR1 SGHAT and CDR2 FQDESV (reference sequence). The CDR3 spans 14 residues. Trimming at V came to 8 bases and at J to 8 bases, leaving 7 bases not matched to a gene. The CDR3 bases are TGTGCCAGCCGACTAGCGGGAGATTTGGATGAGCAGTTCTTC. Its protein product is CASRLAGDLDEQFF.

This chain uses TRBV28 with TRBJ2-2; possible D gene TRBD1, 5 bases. There are 16 residues in the CDR3. Trimming shortened V by 5 bases and J by 1 base, and 14 bases separated the two germline ends. Germline loops: CDR1 MDHEN, CDR2 SYDVKM. The CDR3 DNA reads TGTGCCAGCAGTACGCCCCAGGGCCTGAACACCGGGGAGCTGTTTTTT. It is translated as CASSTPQGLNTGELFF.

This sequence joins TRBV10-3 and TRBJ1-4; a possible D gene is TRBD1 (6 bases). The CDR3 is 15 residues long. CDR1 is ENHRY, CDR2 SYGVKD, per germline. Trimming removed 1 base at V and 1 base at J, with 7 bases between. This CDR3 is CAISELQGTNEKLFF. As DNA, the CDR3 is TGTGCCATCAGTGAGTTACAGGGAACTAATGAAAAACTGTTTTTT.

The CDR3 sequence: CAWSVQRGGPYEQYF. The CDR3 DNA sequence: TGTGCCTGGAGTGTACAGCGGGGGGGCCCCTACGAGCAGTACTTC. V and J are TRBV30 and TRBJ2-7, with 10 bases identical to TRBD2. The CDR3 contains 15 residues. CDR1 and CDR2 from the germline V gene are GTSNPN and SVGIG (reference sequence). V trimming: 0 bases; J trimming: 2 bases; junction bases outside the gene matches: 4.

The chain joins TRBV30 to TRBJ1-2; the D gene is possibly TRBD1 (6 bases). The CDR3 has 12 residues. Germline V CDR1 and CDR2: GTSNPN, SVGIG (reference sequence). V was shortened by 6 bases and J by 6 bases, with 14 bases between the two germline ends. DNA for the CDR3: TGTGCCTGCCCCCAAGGGGGGGATGGCTACACCTTC. Protein product: CACPQGGDGYTF.

The chain combines TRBV5-1 with TRBJ1-1; TRBD1 aligns across 10 bases. The germline CDR1 and CDR2 sequences are SGHRS and YFSETQ. The CDR3 extends over 15 amino acids. Trimming at V came to 5 bases and at J to 4 bases, leaving 8 bases not matched to a gene. This CDR3 reads CASRPGQGDPTEAFF. The DNA for the CDR3 is TGCGCCAGCAGACCAGGACAGGGGGACCCCACTGAAGCTTTCTTT.